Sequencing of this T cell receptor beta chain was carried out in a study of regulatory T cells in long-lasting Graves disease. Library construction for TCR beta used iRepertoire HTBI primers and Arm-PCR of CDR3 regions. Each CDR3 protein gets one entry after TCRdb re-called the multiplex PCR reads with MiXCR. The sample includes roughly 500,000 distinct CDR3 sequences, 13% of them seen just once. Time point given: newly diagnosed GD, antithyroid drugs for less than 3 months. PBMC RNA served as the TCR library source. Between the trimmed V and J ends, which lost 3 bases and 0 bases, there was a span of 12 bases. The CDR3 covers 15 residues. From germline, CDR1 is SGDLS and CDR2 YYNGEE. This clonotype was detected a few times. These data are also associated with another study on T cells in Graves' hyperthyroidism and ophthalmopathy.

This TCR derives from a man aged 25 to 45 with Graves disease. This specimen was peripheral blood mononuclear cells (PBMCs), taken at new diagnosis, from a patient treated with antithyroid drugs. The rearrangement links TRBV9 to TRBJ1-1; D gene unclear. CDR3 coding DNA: TGTGCCAGCAGCGCGACATTGGCTTTGAACACTGAAGCTTTCTTT. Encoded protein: CASSATLALNTEAFF.